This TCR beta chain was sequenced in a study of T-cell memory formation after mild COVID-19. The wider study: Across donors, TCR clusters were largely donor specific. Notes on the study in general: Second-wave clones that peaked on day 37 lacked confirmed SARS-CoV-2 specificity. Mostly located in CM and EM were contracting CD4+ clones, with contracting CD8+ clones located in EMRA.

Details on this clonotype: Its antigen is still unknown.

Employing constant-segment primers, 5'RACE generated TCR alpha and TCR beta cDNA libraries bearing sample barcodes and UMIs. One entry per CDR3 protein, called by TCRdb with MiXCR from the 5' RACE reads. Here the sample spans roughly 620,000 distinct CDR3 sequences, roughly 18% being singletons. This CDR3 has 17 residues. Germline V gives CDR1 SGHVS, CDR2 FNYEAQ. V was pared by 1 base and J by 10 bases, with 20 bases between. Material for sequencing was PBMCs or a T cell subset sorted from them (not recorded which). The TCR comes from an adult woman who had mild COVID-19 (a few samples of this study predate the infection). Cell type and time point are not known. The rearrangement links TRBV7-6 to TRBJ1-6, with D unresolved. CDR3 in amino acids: CASSLESGGSPRSPLHF. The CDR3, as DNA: TGTGCCAGCAGCTTAGAATCTGGCGGATCGCCTCGGTCACCCCTCCACTTT.